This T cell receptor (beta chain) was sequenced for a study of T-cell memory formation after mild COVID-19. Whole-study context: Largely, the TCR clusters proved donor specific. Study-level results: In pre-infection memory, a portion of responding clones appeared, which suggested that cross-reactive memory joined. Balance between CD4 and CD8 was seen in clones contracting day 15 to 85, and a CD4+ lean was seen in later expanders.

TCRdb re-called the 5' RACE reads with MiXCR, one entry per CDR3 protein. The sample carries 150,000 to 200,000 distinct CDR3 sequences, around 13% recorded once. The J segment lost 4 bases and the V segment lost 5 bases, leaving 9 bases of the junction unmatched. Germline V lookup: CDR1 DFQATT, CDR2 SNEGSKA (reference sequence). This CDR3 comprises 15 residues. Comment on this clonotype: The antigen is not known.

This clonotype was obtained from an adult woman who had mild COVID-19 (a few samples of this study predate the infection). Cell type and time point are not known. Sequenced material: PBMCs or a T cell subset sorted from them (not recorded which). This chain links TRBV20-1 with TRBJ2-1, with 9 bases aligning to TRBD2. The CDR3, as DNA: TGCAGTGCTCCCAATAGCGGGAGAGGGTACAATGAGCAGTTCTTC. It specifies CSAPNSGRGYNEQFF.